This is a list of T cell receptor beta chains from one sample in a study of post-analysis software for immune sequencing data. TCRdb used MiXCR to reprocess the PCR reads, holding one entry per CDR3 protein. The data contain 820,000 or so distinct CDR3 sequences, around 50% of them singletons. Material for sequencing was blood. The receptors stem from a girl between 10 and 17 years old with multiple sclerosis. CDR3s include the opening cysteine and the closing phenylalanine or tryptophan. D genes are given only for firm matches. Size tells how often a clone was seen (once, few, many) or the class of an expanded clone, and some rows leave it out.

CDR3 protein,CDR3 DNA,clone size,J gene,D gene,CDR3 length,V gene
CASSQGTPSLPTNEKLFF,TGCGCCAGCAGCCAAGGGACTCCTAGTCTGCCAACTAATGAAAAACTGTTTTTT,-,TRBJ1-4,-,18,TRBV4-1
CSVGPLAGGLEQYF,TGCAGCGTTGGGCCACTAGCGGGGGGGCTTGAGCAGTACTTC,-,TRBJ2-7,TRBD2,14,TRBV29-1
CSVRQGTHEQYF,TGCAGCGTTAGACAGGGAACCCACGAGCAGTACTTC,few,TRBJ2-7,TRBD1,12,TRBV29-1
CASSPGLGSGGDEQFF,TGTGCCAGCAGCCCGGGTCTTGGTAGCGGGGGGGATGAGCAGTTCTTC,-,TRBJ2-1,TRBD2,16,TRBV7-3
CASSLAPRTPQGTQYF,TGCGCCAGCAGCTTGGCGCCTCGGACACCTCAGGGGACCCAGTACTTC,-,TRBJ2-5,-,16,TRBV5-1
CAISGPGGNQPQHF,TGTGCCATCAGTGGCCCAGGGGGAAATCAGCCCCAGCATTTT,-,TRBJ1-5,TRBD1,14,TRBV10-3
CASSPGQHTDTQYF,TGCGCCAGCAGCCCTGGACAGCACACAGATACGCAGTATTTT,-,TRBJ2-3,-,14,TRBV5-1
CSARASTVFYEQYF,TGCAGTGCTAGAGCCTCGACTGTTTTTTACGAGCAGTACTTC,-,TRBJ2-7,-,14,TRBV20-1
CATSRGGGSEHVNYGYTF,TGTGCCACCAGCAGAGGAGGGGGGTCGGAACACGTCAACTATGGCTACACCTTC,-,TRBJ1-2,-,18,TRBV15
CSASGTGGYEQFF,TGCAGTGCTAGCGGGACAGGGGGCTATGAGCAGTTCTTC,-,TRBJ2-1,TRBD1,13,TRBV20-1
CASSLYGGYQPQHF,TGTGCCAGCAGTTTATATGGGGGCTATCAGCCCCAGCATTTT,few,TRBJ1-5,-,14,TRBV12-3/TRBV12-4
CASSLDRGDSNQPQHF,TGTGCCAGCAGCTTAGATCGGGGAGATAGCAATCAGCCCCAGCATTTT,once,TRBJ1-5,-,16,TRBV7-2
CASSQDDSGRDGYTF,TGTGCCAGCAGCCAAGATGATAGTGGACGGGATGGCTACACCTTC,few,TRBJ1-2,-,15,TRBV3-1